This T cell receptor (beta chain) was sequenced for a study of identical twins. Each CDR3 protein is one row after TCRdb ran MiXCR on the 5' RACE reads. The sample lists hundreds of thousands of distinct CDR3 sequences, roughly 26% occurring once. Trimming stripped 5 bases from V and 6 bases from J, with 16 bases between. The CDR3 loop spans 15 amino acids. This clonotype was seen a handful of times. These same data were also listed under a study on T cells expressing NK-cell markers.

The specimen was CD4+ T cells sorted from blood. This receptor was identified in a woman aged 18-29 years in good health. The gene calls are TRBV12-3 or TRBV12-4 and TRBJ2-2; perhaps D is TRBD1 or TRBD2 (6 bases each). In DNA, the CDR3 is TGTGCCAGCAGTCGTGCGGGGACACGGGCCGGGGAGCTGTTTTTT. Translation gives CASSRAGTRAGELFF.